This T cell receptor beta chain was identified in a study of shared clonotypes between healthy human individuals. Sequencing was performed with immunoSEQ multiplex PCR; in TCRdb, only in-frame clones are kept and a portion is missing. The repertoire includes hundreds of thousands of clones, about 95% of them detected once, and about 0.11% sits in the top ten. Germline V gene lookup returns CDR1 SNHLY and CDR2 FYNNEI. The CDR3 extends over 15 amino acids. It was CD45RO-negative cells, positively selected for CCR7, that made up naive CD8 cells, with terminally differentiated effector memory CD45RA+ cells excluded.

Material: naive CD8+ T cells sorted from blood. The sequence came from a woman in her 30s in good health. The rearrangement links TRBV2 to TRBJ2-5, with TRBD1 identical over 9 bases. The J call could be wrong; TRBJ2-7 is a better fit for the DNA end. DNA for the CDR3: TGTGCCAGCAGTGAAGGCTGGGGACAGGGCTACGAGCAGTACTTC. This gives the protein CASSEGWGQGYEQYF.